A single sample gave rise to the 28 T cell receptor beta chains below, sequenced in a study of blood T cell repertoires in COVID-19. The protocol was immunoSEQ multiplex PCR, while the TCRdb copy is restricted to in-frame clones and leaves out a portion. The table shows roughly 280,000 clones, with less than 90% occurring only once. The sequencing sample was made of PBMCs or T cells enriched from blood (not recorded which). These receptors all stem from a woman between 50 and 59 years old who had recovered from COVID-19.

This clone was picked up a small number of times. The J gene is TRBJ2-1, the V gene TRBV28, with 9 bases identical to TRBD2. The V segment lost 2 bases and the J segment 5 bases; nucleotides outside the gene matches: 4. Germline CDR1 reads MDHEN; CDR2 reads SYDVKM. The CDR3 runs 15 residues. Here the CDR3 reads CASSLTGTSNNEQFF. CDR3 DNA: TGTGCCAGCAGTTTAACCGGGACTAGCAACAATGAGCAGTTCTTC. Together with reference TRBV28 and TRBJ2-1, the CDR3 gives the full variable domain: DVKVTQSSRYLVKRTGEKVFLECVQDMDHENMFWYRQDPGLGLRLIYFSYDVKMKEKGDIPEGYSVSREKKERFSLILESASTNQTSMYLCASSLTGTSNNEQFFGPGTRLTVL.

The chain is built from TRBV5-8 and TRBJ2-1; 11 positions agree with TRBD2. Germline CDR1 SGHTS, CDR2 YDEGEE. J gave up 5 bases and V 0 bases, and 1 base lay outside the gene matches. This CDR3 is built from 15 residues. The CDR3 DNA sequence: TGTGCCAGCAGCTTGGGGGGACTAGCGGACAATGAGCAGTTCTTC. This encodes CASSLGGLADNEQFF.

This CDR3 reads CASSQGVGTSGSPYEQYF. DNA of the CDR3: TGCGCCAGCAGCCAAGGGGTTGGAACTAGCGGGAGTCCCTACGAGCAGTACTTC. This chain uses TRBV4-3 with TRBJ2-7, with TRBD2 matching over 11 bases. Trimming took 1 base from V and 2 from J; bases not matched to a gene: 10. The CDR3 covers 18 residues. Per the germline V gene, CDR1 is LGHNA and CDR2 is YSLEER.

The CDR3: CASSWGLAGVRTDTQYF. The CDR3 DNA reads TGTGCCAGCAGCTGGGGACTAGCGGGAGTAAGGACAGATACGCAGTATTTT. The V call is TRBV7-9, the J call TRBJ2-3; TRBD2 agrees at 14 bases. This CDR3 spans 17 amino acids. Germline loops: CDR1 SEHNR, CDR2 FQNEAQ (reference sequence). V lost 4 bases to trimming and J lost 3 bases; unmatched junction nucleotides: 6.

The CDR3 coding sequence is TGTGCCAGCAGCTTTCGAGGGACTAACACTGAAGCTTTCTTT. Translating it yields CASSFRGTNTEAFF. This sequence joins TRBV7-3 and TRBJ1-1; a weak D match, TRBD1 (5 bases). This CDR3 contains 14 residues. V was trimmed by 3 bases and J by 2 bases, leaving 10 bases between them. The germline gives CDR1 SGHTA, CDR2 FQGTGA. Full variable domain (missing parts from reference TRBV7-3 and TRBJ1-1): GAGVSQTPSNKVTEKGKYVELRCDPISGHTALYWYRQSLGQGPEFLIYFQGTGAADDSGLPNDRFFAVRPEGSVSTLKIQRTERGDSAVYLCASSFRGTNTEAFFGQGTRLTVV.

This clone was seen only once. The V call is TRBV18, the J call TRBJ1-1, with 8 bases that match TRBD1. CDR3 length: 13 residues. Germline lookup yields CDR1 KGHSH and CDR2 LQKENI. J gave up 3 bases and V 3 bases, and 0 bases lay outside the gene matches. CDR3 region: CASSPTGDTEAFF. DNA of the CDR3: TGTGCCAGCTCACCGACAGGGGACACTGAAGCTTTCTTT.

The chain employs TRBV19 and TRBJ1-6; no firm D call. The V and J ends lost 1 base and 0 bases respectively, with 16 bases between them. Germline loops: CDR1 LNHDA, CDR2 SQIVND (reference sequence). The CDR3 length is 19 residues. CDR3 sequence reads: CASSIVEGAASSYNSPLHF. CDR3 nucleotide sequence: TGTGCCAGTAGTATAGTGGAAGGCGCGGCCAGCTCCTATAATTCACCCCTCCACTTT.

The chain couples TRBV24-1 to TRBJ2-3; 7 positions agree with TRBD1. The J segment lost 3 bases and the V segment lost 4 bases, leaving 6 bases of the junction unmatched. The CDR3 is 15 amino acids. Germline CDR1 KGHDR, CDR2 SFDVKD. CDR3 sequence reads: CATSDRQGPTDTQYF. CDR3 DNA sequence: TGTGCCACCAGTGACCGACAGGGACCGACAGATACGCAGTATTTT.

This clone occurred once. The chain couples TRBV30 to TRBJ1-2; perhaps TRBD1 as D (6 bases). This CDR3 is built from 14 residues. CDR1 GTSNPN and CDR2 SVGIG come from the germline V gene (reference sequence). V was trimmed by 2 bases and J by 6 bases, leaving 16 bases between them. The chain's CDR3 is CAWSFGQLGHGYTF. The CDR3 nucleotides are TGTGCCTGGAGTTTCGGACAGCTAGGTCATGGCTACACCTTC.

The chain recombines TRBV25-1 with TRBJ2-7, with a tentative D call TRBD1 (5 bases). Germline V gene data show CDR1 as MGHDK and CDR2 as SYGVNS. The CDR3 has 16 amino acids. Trimming left V 1 base short and J 0 bases short, with 13 bases between. The CDR3 is CASSEWGSQGSYEQYF. The CDR3 DNA reads as TGTGCCAGCAGTGAATGGGGCAGCCAAGGCTCCTACGAGCAGTACTTC.

This clone was counted a single time. This sequence joins TRBV5-1 and TRBJ2-7; D unclear. Germline CDR1 and CDR2: SGHRS and YFSETQ. CDR3 length equals 14 residues. Between the trimmed V and J ends, which lost 5 bases and 0 bases, there was a span of 12 bases. The CDR3 protein is CASRPNWSSYEQYF. The CDR3 DNA reads as TGCGCCAGCAGACCCAACTGGTCCTCCTACGAGCAGTACTTC.

This clone was detected once. V gene TRBV6-5 combines with J gene TRBJ1-5; 7 nucleotides align to TRBD1. CDR1 is MNHEY, CDR2 SVGAGI, per germline. The CDR3 spans 15 residues. V was clipped by 8 bases and J by 6 bases; unmatched bases: 13. The CDR3 loop reads CASRRQGTAFQPQHF. The CDR3 DNA is TGTGCCAGCCGGAGGCAGGGGACAGCCTTTCAGCCCCAGCATTTT.

The chain has TRBV7-2 and TRBJ2-2; the D gene is possibly TRBD2 (7 bases). CDR3 size: 17 residues. Germline CDR1 is SGHTA and CDR2 is FQGNSA. V lost 4 bases and J 4 bases, leaving 19 bases between the germline ends. This CDR3 reads CASSSPRGAVSTGELFF. The CDR3, as DNA: TGTGCCAGCAGCTCTCCACGGGGGGCGGTGAGCACCGGGGAGCTGTTTTTT.

The chain combines TRBV15 with TRBJ2-3, with D possibly being TRBD2 (6 bases). Germline lookup yields CDR1 LNHNV and CDR2 YYDKDF (reference sequence). The CDR3 runs 17 residues. V gave up 5 bases and J gave up 0 bases, with 18 bases separating them. The CDR3 bases are TGTGCCACCAGCCAACGGACTCCCGGGAGTAGCACAGATACGCAGTATTTT. As protein: CATSQRTPGSSTDTQYF.

This chain links TRBV28 with TRBJ1-2; D gene unclear. The germline V gene encodes CDR1 MDHEN and CDR2 SYDVKM. The CDR3 runs to 13 residues. V was shortened by 7 bases and J by 1 base, with 10 bases between the two germline ends. Here the CDR3 reads CASISGVNYGYTF. In DNA, the CDR3 is TGTGCCAGCATATCTGGAGTTAACTATGGCTACACCTTC.

The V call is TRBV30, the J call TRBJ1-1; 8 positions match TRBD1. CDR1 and CDR2 from the germline V gene are GTSNPN and SVGIG (reference sequence). V lost 5 bases to trimming and J lost 1 base; unmatched junction nucleotides: 3. The CDR3 sequence is 13 residues long. This CDR3 is CAWCQGANTEAFF. Here the CDR3 DNA reads TGTGCCTGGTGTCAGGGGGCGAACACTGAAGCTTTCTTT.

This chain uses TRBV28 with TRBJ1-3; D possibly corresponds to TRBD1 (5 bases). V shed 7 bases and J shed 7 bases, with 17 bases lying between them. Germline V CDR1 and CDR2: MDHEN, SYDVKM. The CDR3 covers 14 residues. This CDR3 reads CASIPFRGANTIYF. CDR3 DNA: TGTGCCAGCATTCCCTTCCGCGGGGCGAACACCATATATTTT.

The chain uses TRBV7-9 and TRBJ2-1, with 11 positions matching TRBD2. With V trimmed by 5 bases and J by 5 bases, 14 bases remained unmatched. This CDR3 is 18 amino acids long. Germline CDR1 SEHNR, CDR2 FQNEAQ (reference sequence). The CDR3 here is CASSRKILAGGPDNEQFF. For the CDR3, the DNA is TGTGCCAGCAGCCGAAAGATCTTAGCGGGAGGGCCCGACAATGAGCAGTTCTTC.

The V gene is TRBV28, the J gene TRBJ1-2, with 8 bases identical to TRBD1. Per the germline V gene, CDR1 is MDHEN and CDR2 is SYDVKM. V lost 3 bases, J lost 8 bases, and 11 bases stayed unmatched. This CDR3 contains 15 residues. DNA for the CDR3: TGTGCCAGCAGTTTGGGACAGGACCTCCTTCGGGGCTACACCTTC. It specifies CASSLGQDLLRGYTF.

The V call is TRBV19, the J call TRBJ2-2; 9 bases fit TRBD2. Germline V lookup: CDR1 LNHDA, CDR2 SQIVND (reference sequence). CDR3 length: 15 amino acids. The V segment lost 3 bases and the J segment 7 bases; nucleotides outside the gene matches: 6. CDR3 sequence reads: CASSIAGGRGGELFF. CDR3 DNA: TGTGCCAGTAGTATTGCTGGCGGGAGGGGCGGGGAGCTGTTTTTT.

V gene TRBV28 combines with J gene TRBJ2-7, with 7 nucleotides matching TRBD2. Unmatched junction bases numbered 9, after V lost 7 bases and J lost 0 bases. Germline loops: CDR1 MDHEN, CDR2 SYDVKM. The CDR3 is 15 residues long. In nucleotides, the CDR3 is TGTGCCAGCACCGCGACTAGCTTAAGCTCCTACGAGCAGTACTTC. Translating it yields CASTATSLSSYEQYF.

V is TRBV2 and J is TRBJ1-1, with 8 bases lining up with TRBD1. The CDR3 is made up of 14 amino acids. In germline, CDR1 is SNHLY, CDR2 FYNNEI. V lost 5 bases and J lost 1; bases outside the gene matches: 3. CDR3 sequence (DNA): TGTGCCAGCAGTAAACAGGGGGGGAACACTGAAGCTTTCTTT. It translates to CASSKQGGNTEAFF.

The genes are TRBV28 and TRBJ2-3; 9 bases line up with TRBD2. The junction had 3 bases not matched to a gene; V was cut back by 2 bases and J by 3 bases. The CDR3 runs 15 residues. The germline V gene has CDR1 MDHEN and CDR2 SYDVKM. The CDR3 region has the DNA TGTGCCAGCAGTTTACCTAGCGGGATTACAGATACGCAGTATTTT. Its translation is CASSLPSGITDTQYF.

This clone has only one observation. CDR3 in amino acids: CASSLGLNYGYTF. The CDR3 coding sequence is TGTGCCAGCAGCTTAGGGCTTAACTATGGCTACACCTTC. The chain combines TRBV11-2 with TRBJ1-2, with unresolved D. Trimming left V 1 base short and J 1 base short, with 4 bases between. This CDR3 contains 13 residues. Germline lookup yields CDR1 SGHAT and CDR2 FQNNGV.

The chain joins TRBV18 to TRBJ2-4; D is perhaps TRBD2 (6 bases). The CDR3 consists of 12 residues. The V gene's germline CDR1 is KGHSH and CDR2 LQKENI. The V gene lost 4 bases and the J gene lost 8 bases, with 9 bases spanning the gap. CDR3 in DNA: TGTGCCAGCTCACGGTGGGGGGACATTCAGTACTTC. It codes for CASSRWGDIQYF.

The chain has TRBV19 and TRBJ1-1, with TRBD1 as a possible D gene (5 bases). The CDR3 totals 13 residues. CDR1 LNHDA and CDR2 SQIVND come from the germline V gene (reference sequence). V dropped 7 bases and J dropped 3 bases, with 12 bases sitting between them. CDR3 nucleotide sequence: TGTGCCAGTAAAGACAGTACCCACACTGAAGCTTTCTTT. Protein product: CASKDSTHTEAFF.

This clone was counted a single time. This chain uses TRBV19 with TRBJ2-2; 8 positions agree with TRBD1. Germline CDR1 is LNHDA and CDR2 is SQIVND (reference sequence). Trimming cost V 3 bases and J 4 bases; bases outside gene matches: 4. The CDR3 length is 15 residues. For the CDR3, the DNA is TGTGCCAGTAGTATCCCGACAGGGGTCACCGGGGAGCTGTTTTTT. Translated, it gives CASSIPTGVTGELFF.

This chain links TRBV5-5 with TRBJ2-7; the D is unclear. This CDR3 contains 14 residues. Trimming removed 0 bases at V and 7 bases at J, with 14 bases between. CDR1 SGHKS and CDR2 YYEKEE come from the germline V gene (reference sequence). CDR3 region: CASSLAMARREQYF. The DNA for the CDR3 is TGTGCCAGCAGCTTGGCCATGGCGCGGCGGGAGCAGTACTTC.